The entry that follows covers one T cell receptor beta chain sequence. This sample is drawn from a study of cytomegalovirus exposure and HLA in healthy donors. Vbeta (60) and Jbeta (13) primers were used in the PCR. Using immunoSEQ multiplex PCR, the repertoire was profiled, and TCRdb retains in-frame clones only, with some absent. The sample yields about 150,000 clones, under 80% seen once. Germline V gene data show CDR1 as SGHRS and CDR2 as YFSETQ. The CDR3 is 15 residues long. Trimming took off 0 bases at V and 2 bases at J, with 10 bases between the two ends. The clonotype comes from a man aged 25-45 years in good health and CMV-seronegative. This rearrangement joins TRBV5-1 to TRBJ2-3; tentative D call: TRBD2 (6 bases). Sequencing was performed on PBMCs. The CDR3 is CASSLAGGPTDTQYF. The CDR3 DNA is TGCGCCAGCAGCTTGGCCGGGGGACCCACAGATACGCAGTATTTT.